This T cell receptor beta chain was identified during a study of human CD8 memory T cell subsets. Study-level results: Stem-like memory T cells and precursor exhausted T cells had repertoires whose mutual overlap was minimal.

The CDR3 has 13 residues. CDR1 is MDHEN and CDR2 is SYDVKM in the germline V gene. Sequencing libraries of TCR beta were made by UMI-labeled 5' RACE. After re-calling the 5' RACE reads, TCRdb lists one entry per CDR3 protein, DNA absent. The sample totals about 18,000 distinct CDR3 sequences. A remark on this clonotype: Its antigen remains unknown.

V and J are TRBV28 and TRBJ2-5; TCRdb's D call of TRBD1 is untestable without DNA. The sequenced material came from CD8+ T cells from PBMCs. The receptor was derived from a human donor in good health. The CDR3: CASSIGQAQTQYF.